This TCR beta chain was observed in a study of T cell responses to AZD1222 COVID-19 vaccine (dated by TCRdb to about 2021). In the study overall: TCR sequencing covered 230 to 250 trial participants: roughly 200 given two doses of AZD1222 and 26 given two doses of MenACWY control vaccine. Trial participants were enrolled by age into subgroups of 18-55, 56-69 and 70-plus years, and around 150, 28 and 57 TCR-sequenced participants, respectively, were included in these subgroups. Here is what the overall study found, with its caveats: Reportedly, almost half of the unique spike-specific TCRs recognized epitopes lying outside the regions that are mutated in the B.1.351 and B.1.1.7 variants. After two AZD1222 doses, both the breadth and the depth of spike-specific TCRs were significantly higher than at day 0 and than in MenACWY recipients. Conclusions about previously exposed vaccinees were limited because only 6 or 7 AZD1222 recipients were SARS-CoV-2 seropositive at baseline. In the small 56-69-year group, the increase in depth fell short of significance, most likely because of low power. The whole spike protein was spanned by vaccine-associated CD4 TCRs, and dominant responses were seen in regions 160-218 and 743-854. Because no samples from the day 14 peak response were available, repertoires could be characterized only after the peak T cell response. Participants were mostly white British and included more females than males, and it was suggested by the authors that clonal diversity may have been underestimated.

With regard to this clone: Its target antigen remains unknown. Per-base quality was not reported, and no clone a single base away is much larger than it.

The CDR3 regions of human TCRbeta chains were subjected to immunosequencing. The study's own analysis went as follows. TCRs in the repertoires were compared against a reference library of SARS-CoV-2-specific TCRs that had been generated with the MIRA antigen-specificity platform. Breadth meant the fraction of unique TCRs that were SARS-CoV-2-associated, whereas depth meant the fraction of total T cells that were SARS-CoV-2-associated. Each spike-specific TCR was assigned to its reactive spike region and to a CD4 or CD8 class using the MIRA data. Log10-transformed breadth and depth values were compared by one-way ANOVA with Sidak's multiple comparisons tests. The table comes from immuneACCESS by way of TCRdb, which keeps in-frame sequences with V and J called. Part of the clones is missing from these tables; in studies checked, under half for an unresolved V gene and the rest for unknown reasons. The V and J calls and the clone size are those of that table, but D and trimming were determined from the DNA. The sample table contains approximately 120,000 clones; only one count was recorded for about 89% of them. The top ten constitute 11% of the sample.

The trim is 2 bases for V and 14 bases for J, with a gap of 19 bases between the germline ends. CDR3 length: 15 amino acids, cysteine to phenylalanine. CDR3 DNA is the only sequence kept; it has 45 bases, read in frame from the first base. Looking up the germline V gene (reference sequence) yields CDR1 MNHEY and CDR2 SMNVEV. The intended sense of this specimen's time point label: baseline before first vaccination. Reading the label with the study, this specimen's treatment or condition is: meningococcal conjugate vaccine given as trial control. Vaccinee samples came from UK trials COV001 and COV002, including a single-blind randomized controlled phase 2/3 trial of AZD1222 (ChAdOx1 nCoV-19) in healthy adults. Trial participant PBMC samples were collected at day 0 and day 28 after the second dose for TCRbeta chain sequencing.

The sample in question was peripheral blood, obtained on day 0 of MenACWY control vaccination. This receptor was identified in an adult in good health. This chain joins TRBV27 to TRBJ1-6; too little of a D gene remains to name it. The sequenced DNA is TGTGCCAGCAGTTTAGAGGCCGGCCCGCTTCTGACCCTCCACTTT. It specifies CASSLEAGPLLTLHF.